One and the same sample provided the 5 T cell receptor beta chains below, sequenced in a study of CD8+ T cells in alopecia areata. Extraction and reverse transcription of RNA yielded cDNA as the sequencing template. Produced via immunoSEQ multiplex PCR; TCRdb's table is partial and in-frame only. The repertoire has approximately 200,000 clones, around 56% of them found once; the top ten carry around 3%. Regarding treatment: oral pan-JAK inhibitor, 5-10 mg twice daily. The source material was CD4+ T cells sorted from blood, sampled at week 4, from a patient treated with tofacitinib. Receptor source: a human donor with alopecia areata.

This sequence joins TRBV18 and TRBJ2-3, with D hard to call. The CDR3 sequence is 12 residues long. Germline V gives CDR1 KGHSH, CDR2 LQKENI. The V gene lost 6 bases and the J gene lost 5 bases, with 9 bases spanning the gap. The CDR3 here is CASSPSEDTQYF. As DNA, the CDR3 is TGTGCCAGCTCCCCCTCCGAAGATACGCAGTATTTT.

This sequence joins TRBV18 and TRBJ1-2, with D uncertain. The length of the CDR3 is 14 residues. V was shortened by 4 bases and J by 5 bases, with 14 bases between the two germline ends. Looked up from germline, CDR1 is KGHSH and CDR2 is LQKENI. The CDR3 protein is CASSQSFIQYGYTF. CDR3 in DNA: TGTGCCAGCTCACAGTCCTTCATACAGTATGGCTACACCTTC.

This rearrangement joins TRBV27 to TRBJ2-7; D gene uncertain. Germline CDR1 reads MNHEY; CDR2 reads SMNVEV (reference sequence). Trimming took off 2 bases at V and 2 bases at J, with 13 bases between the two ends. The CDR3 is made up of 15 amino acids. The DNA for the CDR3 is TGTGCCAGCAGTTTAGGGTATAGGAAGGCCTACGAGCAGTACTTC. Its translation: CASSLGYRKAYEQYF.

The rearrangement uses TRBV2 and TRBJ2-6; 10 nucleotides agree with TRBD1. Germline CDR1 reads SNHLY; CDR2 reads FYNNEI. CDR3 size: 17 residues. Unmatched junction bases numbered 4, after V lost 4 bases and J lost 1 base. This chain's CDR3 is CASSADRGQSGANVLTF. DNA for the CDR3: TGTGCCAGCAGTGCTGACAGGGGGCAATCTGGGGCCAACGTCCTGACTTTC.

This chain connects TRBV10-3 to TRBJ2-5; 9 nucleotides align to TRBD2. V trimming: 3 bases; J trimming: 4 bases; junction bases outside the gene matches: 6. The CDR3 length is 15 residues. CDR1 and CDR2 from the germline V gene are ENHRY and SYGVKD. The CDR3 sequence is CAISEGQGLAETQYF. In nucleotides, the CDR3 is TGTGCCATCAGTGAAGGGCAGGGACTAGCAGAGACCCAGTACTTC.